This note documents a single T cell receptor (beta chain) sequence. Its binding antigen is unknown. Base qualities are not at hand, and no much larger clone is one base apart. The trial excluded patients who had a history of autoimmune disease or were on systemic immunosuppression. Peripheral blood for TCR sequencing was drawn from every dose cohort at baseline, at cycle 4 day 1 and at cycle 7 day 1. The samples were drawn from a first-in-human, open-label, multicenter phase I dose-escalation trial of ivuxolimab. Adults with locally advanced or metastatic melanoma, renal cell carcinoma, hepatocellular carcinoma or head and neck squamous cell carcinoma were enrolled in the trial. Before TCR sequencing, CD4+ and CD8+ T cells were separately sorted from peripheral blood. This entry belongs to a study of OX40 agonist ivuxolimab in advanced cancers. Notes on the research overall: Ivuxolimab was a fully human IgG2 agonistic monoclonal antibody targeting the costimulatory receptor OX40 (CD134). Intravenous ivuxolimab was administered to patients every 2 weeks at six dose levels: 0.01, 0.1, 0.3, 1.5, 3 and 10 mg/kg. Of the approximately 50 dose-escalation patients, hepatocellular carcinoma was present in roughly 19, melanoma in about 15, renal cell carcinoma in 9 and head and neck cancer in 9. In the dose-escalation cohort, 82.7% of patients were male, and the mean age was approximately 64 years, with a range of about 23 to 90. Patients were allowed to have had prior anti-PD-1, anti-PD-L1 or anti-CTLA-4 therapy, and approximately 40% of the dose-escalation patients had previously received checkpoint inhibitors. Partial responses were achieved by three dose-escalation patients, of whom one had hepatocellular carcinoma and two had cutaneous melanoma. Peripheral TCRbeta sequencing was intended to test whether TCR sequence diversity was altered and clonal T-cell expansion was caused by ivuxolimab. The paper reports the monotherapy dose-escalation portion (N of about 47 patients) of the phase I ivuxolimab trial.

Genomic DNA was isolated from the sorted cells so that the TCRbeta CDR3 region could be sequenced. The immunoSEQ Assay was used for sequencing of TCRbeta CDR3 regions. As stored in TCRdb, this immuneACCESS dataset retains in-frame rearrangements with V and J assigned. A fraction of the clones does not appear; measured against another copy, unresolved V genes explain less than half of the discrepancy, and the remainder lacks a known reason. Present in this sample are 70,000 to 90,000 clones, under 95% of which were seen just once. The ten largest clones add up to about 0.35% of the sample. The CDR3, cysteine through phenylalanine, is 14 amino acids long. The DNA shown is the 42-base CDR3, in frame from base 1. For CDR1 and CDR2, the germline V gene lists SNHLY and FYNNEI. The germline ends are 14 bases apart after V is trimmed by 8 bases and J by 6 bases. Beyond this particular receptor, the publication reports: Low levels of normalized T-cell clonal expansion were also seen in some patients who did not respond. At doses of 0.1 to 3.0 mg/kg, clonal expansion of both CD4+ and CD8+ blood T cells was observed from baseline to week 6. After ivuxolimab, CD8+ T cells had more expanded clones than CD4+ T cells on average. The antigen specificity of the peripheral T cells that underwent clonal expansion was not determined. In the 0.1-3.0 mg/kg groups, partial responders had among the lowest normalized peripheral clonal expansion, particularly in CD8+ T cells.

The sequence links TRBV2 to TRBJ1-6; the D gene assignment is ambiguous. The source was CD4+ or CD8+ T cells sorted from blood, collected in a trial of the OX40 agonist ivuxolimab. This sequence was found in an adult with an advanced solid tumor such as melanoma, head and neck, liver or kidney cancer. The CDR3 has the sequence CASGPDGGNSPLHF. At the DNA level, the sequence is TGTGCCAGCGGACCGGACGGCGGTAATTCACCCCTCCACTTT.